The clone carrying this T cell receptor beta chain was detected many times. CDR1 and CDR2 (germline): SGHDT, YYEEEE. The junction had 9 bases not matched to a gene; V was cut back by 0 bases and J by 5 bases. This CDR3 region has 16 residues. TCR beta libraries were built with iRepertoire HTBI primers and Arm-PCR of CDR3 regions. Each CDR3 protein gets one entry after TCRdb re-called the multiplex PCR reads with MiXCR. This repertoire shows some 250,000 distinct CDR3 sequences, 15% to 20% found once; its top ten account for 12% to 15%. These data belong to a study of regulatory T cells in long-lasting Graves disease. Sample time point: newly diagnosed GD, antithyroid drugs for less than 3 months. PBMCs were the source of the RNA used for TCR sequencing. These same data were also listed under a study on T cells in Graves' hyperthyroidism and ophthalmopathy. According to that study: TCR CDR3 regions were first amplified by RT-PCR with HTBI primers.

Sequenced here: peripheral blood mononuclear cells (PBMCs), sampled at new diagnosis, from a patient treated with antithyroid drugs. This TCR derives from a woman in her 30s with Graves disease. The chain recombines TRBV5-6 with TRBJ1-1; the match to TRBD1 covers 8 bases. The CDR3 region is CASSLVGQGLWTEAFF. Here the CDR3 DNA reads TGTGCCAGCAGCTTGGTTGGACAGGGATTGTGGACTGAAGCTTTCTTT.